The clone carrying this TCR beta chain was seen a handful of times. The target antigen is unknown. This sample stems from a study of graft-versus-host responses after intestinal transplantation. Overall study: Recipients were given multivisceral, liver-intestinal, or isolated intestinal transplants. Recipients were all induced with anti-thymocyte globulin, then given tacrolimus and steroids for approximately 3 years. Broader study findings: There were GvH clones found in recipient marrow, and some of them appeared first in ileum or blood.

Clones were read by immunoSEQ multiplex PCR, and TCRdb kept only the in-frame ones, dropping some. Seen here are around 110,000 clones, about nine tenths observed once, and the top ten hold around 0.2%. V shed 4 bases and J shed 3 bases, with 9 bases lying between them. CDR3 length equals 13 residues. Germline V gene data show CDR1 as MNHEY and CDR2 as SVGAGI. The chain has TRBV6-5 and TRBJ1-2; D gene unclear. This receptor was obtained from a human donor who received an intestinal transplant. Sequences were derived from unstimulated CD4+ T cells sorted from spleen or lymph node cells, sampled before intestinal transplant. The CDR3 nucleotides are TGTGCCAGCAGTTCCCAGAGGGACTATGGCTACACCTTC. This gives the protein CASSSQRDYGYTF.